The rows below give T cell receptor beta chains drawn from one sample of a study of technical replicates of blood from a handful of donors. Data came from immunoSEQ multiplex PCR; TCRdb stores just in-frame clones and leaves some out. Seen here are about 88,000 clones, around 94% observed once, and the top ten hold 0.25%. The sequenced sample was T cells isolated from PBMCs. The source of these receptors is a human donor in good health. Both conserved end residues are part of each CDR3. A D gene is named only where the DNA matches it firmly.

CDR3 protein: CASRLATGGGYEQYF; V gene: TRBV6-1; D gene: TRBD1
CDR3 protein: CASSLDSNTGELFF; V gene: TRBV7-3; D gene: NA
CDR3 protein: CASSQTDSHQPQHF; V gene: TRBV4-1; D gene: NA
CDR3 protein: CASSPDSRGYTF; V gene: TRBV11-3; D gene: NA
CDR3 protein: CASSGRLGEQFF; V gene: TRBV9; D gene: NA
CDR3 protein: CASSPGLAAFNEQFF; V gene: TRBV6-1; D gene: TRBD2
CDR3 protein: CAISVLTSMGSREQFF; V gene: TRBV10-3; D gene: TRBD2
CDR3 protein: CASSLPGLPGQPQHF; V gene: TRBV4-1; D gene: NA
CDR3 protein: CASSPWTGSSNQPQHF; V gene: TRBV7-9; D gene: TRBD1
CDR3 protein: CSVGEGAADTQYF; V gene: TRBV29-1; D gene: TRBD1
CDR3 protein: CASSRTGATGELFF; V gene: TRBV6-1; D gene: TRBD1
CDR3 protein: CASSSYFGTSGGNTYEQYF; V gene: TRBV11-3; D gene: TRBD2
CDR3 protein: CASSLLTGLAGGQDTQYF; V gene: TRBV5-4; D gene: TRBD2
CDR3 protein: CAILGGGKTQYF; V gene: TRBV28; D gene: NA
CDR3 protein: CASSPQGAPSTDTQYF; V gene: TRBV9; D gene: TRBD1
CDR3 protein: CSARDFQIGIF; V gene: TRBV20-1; D gene: NA
CDR3 protein: CASSNQNYSNQPQHF; V gene: TRBV19; D gene: NA
CDR3 protein: CARLSQGAEARRSYEQYF; V gene: TRBV5-1; D gene: TRBD1
CDR3 protein: CASSEWGEPGYTF; V gene: TRBV25-1; D gene: NA
CDR3 protein: CASSEGPLPYEQYF; V gene: TRBV6-1; D gene: NA
CDR3 protein: CASSLEGARGLAGKETQYF; V gene: TRBV5-5; D gene: TRBD2
CDR3 protein: CASGPGASGNTDTQYF; V gene: TRBV12-5; D gene: TRBD2
CDR3 protein: CASSGSREWVYSGANVLTF; V gene: TRBV27; D gene: TRBD2
CDR3 protein: CASSQATGGPETQYF; V gene: TRBV4-2; D gene: TRBD2
CDR3 protein: CASSSEVWTGAKSPPYEQYF; V gene: TRBV11-3; D gene: TRBD1
CDR3 protein: CASSVSRGPAYEQFF; V gene: TRBV9; D gene: TRBD1
CDR3 protein: CASSVDRYEQYF; V gene: TRBV11-2; D gene: NA
CDR3 protein: CASSLLGSLNEQFF; V gene: TRBV28; D gene: NA
CDR3 protein: CATSRGEGGELFF; V gene: TRBV15; D gene: NA
CDR3 protein: CASSYGGSSSYEQYF; V gene: TRBV6-6; D gene: NA
CDR3 protein: CASSLGGGEDRGFDGYTF; V gene: TRBV7-9; D gene: TRBD1
CDR3 protein: CASSPGTGNEKLFF; V gene: TRBV7-9; D gene: TRBD1
CDR3 protein: CASSPPGASGNTIYF; V gene: TRBV7-8; D gene: NA
CDR3 protein: CASSLRPGGIGADTQYF; V gene: TRBV7-8; D gene: NA
CDR3 protein: CASSLVSPAGNIQYF; V gene: TRBV28; D gene: NA
CDR3 protein: CASSLLSGPQHF; V gene: TRBV6-5; D gene: NA
CDR3 protein: CASSPLGPGDEQFF; V gene: TRBV18; D gene: NA
CDR3 protein: CASSLAPKGVPYEQYF; V gene: TRBV7-3; D gene: NA
CDR3 protein: CASSLRENIQYF; V gene: TRBV11-1; D gene: NA
CDR3 protein: CASSIDLRGGLGTGFYTEAFF; V gene: TRBV19; D gene: TRBD1
CDR3 protein: CASSLDRRATNEKLFF; V gene: TRBV7-9; D gene: TRBD1
CDR3 protein: CASSVRRDTDTQYF; V gene: TRBV2; D gene: NA
CDR3 protein: CAWTGLKSSYNSPLHF; V gene: TRBV30; D gene: NA
CDR3 protein: CASKMGGVQETQYF; V gene: TRBV5-1; D gene: TRBD2
CDR3 protein: CASGLVPTGATLFSGNTIYF; V gene: TRBV12-5; D gene: TRBD1
CDR3 protein: CASSSGLAKSNEQFF; V gene: TRBV5-4; D gene: TRBD2
CDR3 protein: CASSDMTARETQYF; V gene: TRBV25-1; D gene: NA
CDR3 protein: CASSKQGGSQPQHF; V gene: TRBV6-5; D gene: TRBD1
CDR3 protein: CASSQVAGGRGIHYEQYF; V gene: TRBV4-1; D gene: NA
CDR3 protein: CASSSTSDGGSLPYEQYF; V gene: TRBV7-9; D gene: NA
CDR3 protein: CASGTVVTDTQYF; V gene: TRBV6-6; D gene: TRBD1
CDR3 protein: CASHPHSPNEKLFF; V gene: TRBV6-1; D gene: NA
CDR3 protein: CASSANQETQYF; V gene: TRBV9; D gene: NA
CDR3 protein: CASSRTTGAQETQYF; V gene: TRBV5-4; D gene: TRBD1
CDR3 protein: CASSQAQGFSGANVLTF; V gene: TRBV4-1; D gene: NA
CDR3 protein: CSAGISYEQYF; V gene: TRBV29-1; D gene: NA
CDR3 protein: CASSPQGNQPQHF; V gene: TRBV5-5; D gene: NA